The 21 T cell receptor beta chains in this list originate from one sample, sequenced in a study of T cell responses to AZD1222 COVID-19 vaccine. Repertoires were generated with immunoSEQ multiplex PCR, while TCRdb's copy carries only in-frame clones and drops some. The sample yields about 180,000 clones, around 88% seen once. Sample: peripheral blood, taken on day 0 of AZD1222 vaccination. The receptors were sampled from an adult in good health.

J is TRBJ2-5 and V is TRBV7-3; D is tentatively TRBD1 or TRBD2 (5 bases each). The V gene's germline CDR1 is SGHTA and CDR2 FQGTGA. V was shortened by 3 bases and J by 4 bases, with 15 bases between the two germline ends. The CDR3 consists of 15 residues. The CDR3 loop reads CASSLTGLEGETQYF. The CDR3 DNA sequence: TGTGCCAGCAGCTTGACGGGGCTAGAGGGAGAGACCCAGTACTTC.

The chain links TRBV18 to TRBJ1-5; no clear D gene. This CDR3 has 17 residues. Per germline, CDR1 KGHSH and CDR2 LQKENI. V was clipped by 5 bases and J by 3 bases, with 20 bases between them. CDR3 amino acids: CASSSPGGRFDNQPQHF. The CDR3 nucleotides are TGTGCCAGCTCATCCCCGGGAGGGCGTTTCGACAATCAGCCCCAGCATTTT.

The chain is built from TRBV7-2 and TRBJ1-2, with D uncertain. The CDR3 length is 15 residues. Between the trimmed V and J ends, which lost 0 bases and 0 bases, there was a span of 8 bases. In germline, CDR1 is SGHTA, CDR2 FQGNSA. The CDR3 DNA reads TGTGCCAGCAGCTTAGCTATAGGAGCTAACTATGGCTACACCTTC. Amino acids: CASSLAIGANYGYTF.

The chain carries TRBV13 and TRBJ2-1, with D possibly being TRBD1 (5 bases). CDR1 is PRHDT, CDR2 FYEKMQ, per germline (reference sequence). The CDR3 covers 15 residues. Trimming cost V 6 bases and J 4 bases, with 16 bases left between them. The CDR3 nucleotides are TGTGCCAGCAGTCCCCCCCGACAGCCATACAATGAGCAGTTCTTC. This translates into CASSPPRQPYNEQFF.

V and J are TRBV3-1 (or the pseudogene TRBV3-2) and TRBJ1-2, with 11 bases that match TRBD1. The CDR3 extends over 14 amino acids. The V gene's germline CDR1 is LGHDT and CDR2 YNNKEL (reference sequence). The ends lost 4 bases at V and 7 bases at J; junction bases unmatched: 5. CDR3 residues: CASSLGQGGIGYTF. In DNA, the CDR3 is TGTGCCAGCAGCCTGGGACAGGGGGGTATTGGCTACACCTTC.

This clone was counted a few times. The V gene is TRBV19, the J gene TRBJ1-5; D is undetermined. In germline, CDR1 is LNHDA, CDR2 SQIVND (reference sequence). V was clipped by 1 base and J by 3 bases, with 10 bases between them. CDR3 length: 15 amino acids. This chain's CDR3 is CASSIADSHNQPQHF. DNA of the CDR3: TGTGCCAGTAGTATAGCTGATTCCCACAATCAGCCCCAGCATTTT.

This clone was recorded only once. This sequence joins TRBV7-8 and TRBJ2-2, with no clear D. V lost 2 bases to trimming and J lost 3 bases, with 4 bases between them. The CDR3 loop spans 13 amino acids. Germline CDR1 SGHVS, CDR2 FQNEAQ. CDR3 in DNA: TGTGCCAGCAGCTTAACCGACACCGGGGAGCTGTTTTTT. Translated: CASSLTDTGELFF.

This chain connects TRBV5-1 to TRBJ1-6, with a weak D call TRBD1 (5 bases). Trimming removed 0 bases from V and 7 bases from J, with 14 bases in between. The CDR3 sequence is 16 residues long. Germline V gives CDR1 SGHRS, CDR2 YFSETQ. As DNA, the CDR3 is TGCGCCAGCAGCTTGGTTGGGACGGCGATGAATTCACCCCTCCACTTT. Residues: CASSLVGTAMNSPLHF.

This clone was seen repeatedly, ten times or more. The CDR3 protein is CAISGLSTEAFF. The CDR3 nucleotides read TGTGCCATCAGTGGCCTCTCCACTGAAGCTTTCTTT. The chain links TRBV10-3 to TRBJ1-1; no clear D. Trimming left V 4 bases short and J 4 bases short, with 7 bases between. The CDR3 consists of 12 residues. Germline lookup yields CDR1 ENHRY and CDR2 SYGVKD.

V usage is TRBV19 and J usage is TRBJ1-2; D call uncertain. Per germline, CDR1 LNHDA and CDR2 SQIVND (reference sequence). Trimming stripped 3 bases from V and 5 bases from J, with 19 bases between. This CDR3 region has 16 residues. The chain's CDR3 is CASSMGLAEVDYGYTF. CDR3 DNA sequence: TGTGCCAGTAGTATGGGTCTGGCAGAGGTTGATTATGGCTACACCTTC.

The chain has TRBV10-1 and TRBJ2-3; 10 bases are shared with TRBD2. From germline, CDR1 is WNHNN and CDR2 SYGVQD (reference sequence). The CDR3 consists of 15 residues. With 3 bases clipped from V and 2 bases from J, the junction kept 2 bases outside the gene matches. The CDR3: CASSEAGGHTDTQYF. The CDR3 bases are TGCGCCAGCAGTGAAGCGGGGGGGCACACAGATACGCAGTATTTT.

The chain carries TRBV10-3 and TRBJ2-2, with a weak D call TRBD1 (6 bases). V was clipped by 1 base and J by 3 bases, with 12 bases between them. The CDR3 is 16 amino acids. Germline-derived CDR1 and CDR2 are ENHRY and SYGVKD. CDR3: CAISEWFDRHTGELFF. Here the CDR3 DNA reads TGTGCCATCAGTGAGTGGTTCGACAGGCACACCGGGGAGCTGTTTTTT.

V gene TRBV27 combines with J gene TRBJ2-3; perhaps TRBD2 as D (6 bases). The germline CDR1 and CDR2 sequences are MNHEY and SMNVEV (reference sequence). CDR3 length equals 13 residues. Trimming removed 5 bases at V and 4 bases at J, with 10 bases between. DNA for the CDR3: TGTGCCAGCAGTCCCTGGGGGGCAGATACGCAGTATTTT. It codes for CASSPWGADTQYF.

This clone was detected once. This chain links TRBV20-1 with TRBJ2-1; possibly TRBD1 for D (6 bases). The CDR3 has 10 amino acids. Germline V gene lookup returns CDR1 DFQATT and CDR2 SNEGSKA (reference sequence). V was pared by 6 bases and J by 7 bases, with 7 bases between. The CDR3 loop reads CSAGQNEQFF. CDR3 bases: TGCAGTGCCGGACAGAATGAGCAGTTCTTC.

The chain links TRBV6-5 to TRBJ2-7; TRBD1 agrees at 9 bases. The CDR3 consists of 15 residues. The germline gives CDR1 MNHEY, CDR2 SVGAGI. The junction had 11 bases not matched to a gene; V was cut back by 8 bases and J by 3 bases. For the CDR3, the DNA is TGTGCCAGCTCACTCTACCGGGACAGGGACTACGAGCAGTACTTC. It specifies CASSLYRDRDYEQYF.

V and J are TRBV2 and TRBJ1-5; TRBD1 matches 11 bases. This CDR3 region has 16 residues. Losses at the gene ends were 6 bases for V and 0 bases for J; bases not matched to a gene: 4. From germline, CDR1 is SNHLY and CDR2 FYNNEI. CDR3 sequence: CASSQDRGHSNQPQHF. The CDR3 bases are TGTGCCAGCAGCCAGGACAGGGGGCATAGCAATCAGCCCCAGCATTTT.

The CDR3 DNA reads as TGTGCCAGCAGCCTACAGTTCCCCCATGGCTACACCTTC. Residues: CASSLQFPHGYTF. The chain carries TRBV9 and TRBJ1-2, with unresolved D. CDR3 length: 13 amino acids. Germline-derived CDR1 and CDR2 are SGDLS and YYNGEE. Between the trimmed V and J ends, which lost 4 bases and 6 bases, there was a span of 13 bases. Looking up the rest from reference TRBV9 and TRBJ1-2 gives the full variable domain: DSGVTQTPKHLITATGQRVTLRCSPRSGDLSVYWYQQSLDQGLQFLIQYYNGEERAKGNILERFSAQQFPDLHSELNLSSLELGDSALYFCASSLQFPHGYTFGSGTRLTVV.

The genes are TRBV19 and TRBJ2-2; either TRBD1 or TRBD2 may supply D (5 bases each). V gave up 5 bases and J gave up 1 base, with 14 bases separating them. The CDR3 runs to 16 residues. Germline values: CDR1 LNHDA, CDR2 SQIVND (reference sequence). The CDR3 spells CASSLGVGRNTGELFF. CDR3 nucleotides: TGTGCCAGTAGTTTGGGGGTTGGGCGGAACACCGGGGAGCTGTTTTTT.

This sequence joins TRBV6-5 and TRBJ2-7; TRBD2 aligns across 7 bases. Germline V gene data show CDR1 as MNHEY and CDR2 as SVGAGI. The CDR3 runs 13 residues. V lost 10 bases to trimming and J lost 4 bases; unmatched junction nucleotides: 10. CDR3 nucleotides: TGTGCCACTCCCGGGGAGGGTAGGTACGAGCAGTACTTC. This sequence encodes CATPGEGRYEQYF.

The gene calls are TRBV5-4 and TRBJ1-2, with 7 nucleotides matching TRBD1. Germline V gene lookup returns CDR1 SGHNT and CDR2 YYREEE (reference sequence). The ends lost 3 bases at V and 8 bases at J; junction bases unmatched: 10. This CDR3 spans 14 amino acids. CDR3 nucleotide sequence: TGTGCCAGCAGCTCCTGGACAGGCCTCACGGGCTACACCTTC. Its translation: CASSSWTGLTGYTF.

The rearrangement links TRBV11-3 to TRBJ2-5; TRBD2 agrees at 8 bases. The CDR3 spans 15 residues. The V and J ends lost 0 bases and 1 base, in that order; junction bases with no gene match: 1. The germline CDR1 and CDR2 sequences are SGHNT and YENEEA. Here the CDR3 reads CASSLDGTSQETQYF. The CDR3 coding sequence is TGTGCCAGCAGCTTAGATGGGACTAGCCAAGAGACCCAGTACTTC.